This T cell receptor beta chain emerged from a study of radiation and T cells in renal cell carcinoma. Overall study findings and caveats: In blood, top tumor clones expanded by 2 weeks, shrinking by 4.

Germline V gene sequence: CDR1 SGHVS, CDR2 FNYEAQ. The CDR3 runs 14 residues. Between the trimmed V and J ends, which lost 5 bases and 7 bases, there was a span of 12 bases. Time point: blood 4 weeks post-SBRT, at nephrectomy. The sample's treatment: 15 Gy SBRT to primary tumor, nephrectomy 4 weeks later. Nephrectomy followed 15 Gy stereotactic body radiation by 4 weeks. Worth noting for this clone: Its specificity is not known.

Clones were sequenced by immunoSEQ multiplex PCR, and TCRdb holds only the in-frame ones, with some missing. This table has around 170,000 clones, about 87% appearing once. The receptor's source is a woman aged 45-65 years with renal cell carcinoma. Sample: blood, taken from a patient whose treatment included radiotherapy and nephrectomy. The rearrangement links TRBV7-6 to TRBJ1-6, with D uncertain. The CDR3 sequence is CASSETTQNSPLHF. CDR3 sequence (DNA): TGTGCCAGCAGCGAGACCACCCAAAATTCACCCCTCCACTTT.